The rows below give T cell receptor beta chains drawn from one sample of a study of blood T cell repertoires in COVID-19. Profiled with immunoSEQ multiplex PCR; TCRdb holds only in-frame clones, not every one. The table has about 74,000 clones, roughly 86% seen once; the top ten hold approximately 35%. Sequencing input: peripheral blood. The receptors here all came from a man in his 70s with acute or convalescent COVID-19. CDR3s include the opening cysteine and the closing phenylalanine or tryptophan. Fields, in order: D gene, clone size, J gene, V gene, CDR3 protein, CDR3 DNA. A D gene is named only where the DNA matches it firmly. The listing skips clone size in some rows; elsewhere it reads once, few, many or a size class.

D: .; size: .; J: TRBJ2-1; V: TRBV5-1; CDR3: CASSLAGGRVWPHEQFF; DNA: TGCGCCAGCAGCTTGGCCGGAGGGCGGGTATGGCCTCATGAGCAGTTCTTC
D: .; size: .; J: TRBJ2-1; V: TRBV29-1; CDR3: CSVTARNEQFF; DNA: TGCAGCGTTACGGCCAGGAATGAGCAGTTCTTC
D: .; size: .; J: TRBJ2-2; V: TRBV10-3; CDR3: CAINPGTGELFF; DNA: TGTGCCATCAACCCAGGGACCGGGGAGCTGTTTTTT
D: .; size: .; J: TRBJ1-1; V: TRBV4-3; CDR3: CASSQGRNTEAFF; DNA: TGCGCCAGCAGCCAAGGCAGGAACACTGAAGCTTTCTTT
D: .; size: .; J: TRBJ2-2; V: TRBV19; CDR3: CASSRVASAGELFF; DNA: TGTGCCAGTAGTAGGGTAGCGAGCGCCGGGGAGCTGTTTTTT
D: TRBD1; size: .; J: TRBJ2-7; V: TRBV11-2; CDR3: CASSRSGGQGFDEQYF; DNA: TGTGCCAGCAGCCGGTCGGGAGGACAGGGGTTCGACGAGCAGTACTTC
D: .; size: .; J: TRBJ2-1; V: TRBV18; CDR3: CASSPGPTYNEQFF; DNA: TGTGCCAGCTCACCAGGGCCAACCTACAATGAGCAGTTCTTC
D: .; size: .; J: TRBJ1-5; V: TRBV18; CDR3: CASSGSEGQPQHF; DNA: TGTGCCAGCTCAGGGTCTGAGGGTCAGCCCCAGCATTTT
D: .; size: few; J: TRBJ2-4; V: TRBV20-1; CDR3: CSARQGNIQYF; DNA: TGCAGTGCTAGACAGGGAAACATTCAGTACTTC
D: .; size: .; J: TRBJ2-2; V: TRBV24-1; CDR3: CATSDESRGNTGELFF; DNA: TGTGCCACCAGTGATGAGTCCAGGGGCAACACCGGGGAGCTGTTTTTT
D: TRBD1; size: .; J: TRBJ1-2; V: TRBV9; CDR3: CASSHTGTAYGYTF; DNA: TGTGCCAGCAGCCACACCGGGACAGCCTATGGCTACACCTTC
D: TRBD1; size: .; J: TRBJ1-1; V: TRBV5-6; CDR3: CASSLEQGARGTEAFF; DNA: TGTGCCAGCAGCTTGGAACAGGGGGCGCGGGGCACTGAAGCTTTCTTT
D: TRBD2; size: .; J: TRBJ2-1; V: TRBV30; CDR3: CAWNHAGGGPIEQFF; DNA: TGTGCCTGGAACCATGCGGGGGGCGGCCCAATTGAGCAGTTCTTC
D: .; size: .; J: TRBJ1-5; V: TRBV6-6; CDR3: CASSYSSPGDQPQHF; DNA: TGTGCCAGCAGTTACTCGAGCCCAGGGGATCAGCCCCAGCATTTT
D: .; size: .; J: TRBJ1-1; V: TRBV19; CDR3: CASRLTDEAFF; DNA: TGTGCCAGTAGATTAACAGATGAAGCTTTCTTT
D: .; size: .; J: TRBJ2-3; V: TRBV24-1; CDR3: CATSDPQGIERDTQYF; DNA: TGTGCCACCAGTGATCCCCAGGGGATTGAGAGGGATACGCAGTATTTT
D: .; size: .; J: TRBJ2-5; V: TRBV24-1; CDR3: CATSLSGTGPLQETQYF; DNA: TGTGCCACCAGCCTCTCGGGCACAGGACCTTTGCAAGAGACCCAGTACTTC
D: TRBD1; size: .; J: TRBJ1-5; V: TRBV6-4; CDR3: CASSVDRGQPQHF; DNA: TGTGCCAGCAGTGTGGACAGGGGACAGCCCCAGCATTTT